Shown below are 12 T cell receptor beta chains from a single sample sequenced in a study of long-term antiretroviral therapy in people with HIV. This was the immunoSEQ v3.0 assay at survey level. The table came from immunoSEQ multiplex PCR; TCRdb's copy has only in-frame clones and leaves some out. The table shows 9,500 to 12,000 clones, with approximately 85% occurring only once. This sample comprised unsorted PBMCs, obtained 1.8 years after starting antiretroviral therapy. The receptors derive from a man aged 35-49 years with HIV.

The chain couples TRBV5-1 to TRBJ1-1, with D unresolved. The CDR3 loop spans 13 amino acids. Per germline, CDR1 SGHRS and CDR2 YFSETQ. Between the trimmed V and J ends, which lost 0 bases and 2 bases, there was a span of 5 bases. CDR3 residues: CASSLDRNTEAFF. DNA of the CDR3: TGCGCCAGCAGCTTGGATAGAAACACTGAAGCTTTCTTT.

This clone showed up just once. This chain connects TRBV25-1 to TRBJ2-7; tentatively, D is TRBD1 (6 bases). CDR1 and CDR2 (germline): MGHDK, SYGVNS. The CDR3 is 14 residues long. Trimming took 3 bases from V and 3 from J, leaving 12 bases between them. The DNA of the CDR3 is TGTGCCAGCAGTGACCCCGACAGGTTCTACGAGCAGTACTTC. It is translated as CASSDPDRFYEQYF.

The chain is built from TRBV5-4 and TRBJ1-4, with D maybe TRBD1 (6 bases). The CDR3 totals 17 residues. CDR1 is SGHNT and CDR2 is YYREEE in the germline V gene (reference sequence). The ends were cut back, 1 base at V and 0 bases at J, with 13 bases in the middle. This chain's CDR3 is CASSLFQGPSTNEKLFF. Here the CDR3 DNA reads TGTGCCAGCAGCTTGTTCCAGGGGCCTTCAACTAATGAAAAACTGTTTTTT. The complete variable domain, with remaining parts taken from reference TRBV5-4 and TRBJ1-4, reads ETGVTQSPTHLIKTRGQQVTLRCSSQSGHNTVSWYQQALGQGPQFIFQYYREEENGRGNFPPRFSGLQFPNYSSELNVNALELDDSALYLCASSLFQGPSTNEKLFFGSGTQLSVL.

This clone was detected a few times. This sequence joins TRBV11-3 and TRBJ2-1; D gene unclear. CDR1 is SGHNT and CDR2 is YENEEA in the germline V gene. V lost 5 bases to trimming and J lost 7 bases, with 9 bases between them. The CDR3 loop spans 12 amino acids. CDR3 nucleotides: TGTGCCAGCAGCCTCAACCCGAATGAGCAGTTCTTC. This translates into CASSLNPNEQFF.

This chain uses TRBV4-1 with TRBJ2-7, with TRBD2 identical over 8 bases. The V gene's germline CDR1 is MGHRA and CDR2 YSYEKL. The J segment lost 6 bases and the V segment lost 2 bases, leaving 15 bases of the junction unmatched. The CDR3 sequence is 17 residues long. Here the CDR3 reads CASSQRSFYSGKSEQYF. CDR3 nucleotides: TGCGCCAGCAGCCAACGTTCGTTTTATAGCGGGAAGTCCGAGCAGTACTTC.

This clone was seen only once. The CDR3 sequence: CASTTDTANYGYTF. The CDR3 DNA reads TGTGCCAGCACGACCGACACCGCTAACTATGGCTACACCTTC. The chain couples TRBV28 to TRBJ1-2; no definite D call. V lost 7 bases and J lost 0, with 12 bases in between. In germline, CDR1 is MDHEN, CDR2 SYDVKM. The CDR3 sequence is 14 residues long.

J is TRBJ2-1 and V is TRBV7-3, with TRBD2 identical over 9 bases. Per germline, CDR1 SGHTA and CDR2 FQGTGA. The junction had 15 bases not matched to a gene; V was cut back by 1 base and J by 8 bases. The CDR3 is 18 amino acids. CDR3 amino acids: CASSLRGPAGGPSYEQFF. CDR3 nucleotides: TGTGCCAGCAGCTTAAGGGGGCCGGCGGGAGGGCCGTCGTATGAGCAGTTCTTC.

This CDR3 is CASSLETYEQYF. Here the CDR3 DNA reads TGTGCCAGCAGCCTGGAAACCTACGAGCAGTACTTC. This chain connects TRBV5-6 to TRBJ2-7; no reliable D call. V gave up 4 bases and J gave up 2 bases, with 7 bases separating them. This CDR3 spans 12 amino acids. Germline V CDR1 and CDR2: SGHDT, YYEEEE.

DNA of the CDR3: TGTGCCAGCAGTGAATTTGGGAGAGTCAATCAGCCCCAGCATTTT. Translation: CASSEFGRVNQPQHF. This chain joins TRBV6-1 and TRBJ1-5; D remains ambiguous. Germline-derived CDR1 and CDR2 are MNHNS and SASEGT. With 2 bases removed from V and 3 bases from J, the gap between germline ends came to 11 bases. The CDR3 consists of 15 residues.

The CDR3 sequence: CASSFPSRGSSSYNEQFF. The DNA for the CDR3 is TGTGCCAGCAGTTTCCCCAGCCGGGGGTCGAGCTCCTACAATGAGCAGTTCTTC. This sequence joins TRBV28 and TRBJ2-1; perhaps TRBD2 as D (6 bases). The CDR3 contains 18 residues. CDR1 and CDR2 (germline): MDHEN, SYDVKM. V gave up 3 bases and J gave up 0 bases, with 18 bases separating them.

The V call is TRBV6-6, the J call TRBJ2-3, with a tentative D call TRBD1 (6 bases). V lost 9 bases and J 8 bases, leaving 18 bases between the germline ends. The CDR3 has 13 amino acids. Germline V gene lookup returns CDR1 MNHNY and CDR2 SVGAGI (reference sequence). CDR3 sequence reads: CASIEQGLRTQYF. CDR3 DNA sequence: TGTGCCAGTATTGAACAGGGTTTACGTACGCAGTATTTT.

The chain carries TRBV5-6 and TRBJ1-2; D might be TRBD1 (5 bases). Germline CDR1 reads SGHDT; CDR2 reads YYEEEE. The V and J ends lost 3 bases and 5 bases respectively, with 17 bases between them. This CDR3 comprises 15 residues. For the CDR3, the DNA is TGTGCCAGCAGCTCGCCGGGACGGAGGGATTATGGCTACACCTTC. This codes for CASSSPGRRDYGYTF.